These 14 T cell receptor beta chains were all obtained from the same sample, sequenced in a study of T-cell reconstitution after alpha-beta-depleted transplantation in children. A library of TCRbeta sequences, prepared with unique molecular identifiers, was generated. TCRdb re-called the PCR reads through MiXCR, storing one row per CDR3 protein. The repertoire holds about 610,000 distinct CDR3 sequences, with roughly a tenth as singletons. The sample consisted of PBMCs from the stem cell graft donor, taken from the stem cell graft. The receptors were sampled from a human donor who donated a stem cell graft to a child with acute myeloid leukemia.

The chain is built from TRBV11-1 and TRBJ1-1; possibly TRBD1 for D (5 bases). Germline values: CDR1 SGHAT, CDR2 FQDESV (reference sequence). The CDR3 length is 15 residues. The V gene lost 5 bases and the J gene lost 6 bases, with 19 bases spanning the gap. The CDR3 here is CASSPPWGGRAEAFF. Written as DNA, the CDR3 is TGTGCCAGCAGCCCCCCTTGGGGCGGGAGGGCTGAAGCTTTCTTT.

This clonotype was observed a handful of times. V usage is TRBV28 and J usage is TRBJ2-4; D remains unclear. The germline gives CDR1 MDHEN, CDR2 SYDVKM. The CDR3 runs to 16 residues. V was shortened by 5 bases and J by 8 bases, with 22 bases between the two germline ends. CDR3 sequence: CASSPTLLSGGDIQYF. CDR3 in DNA: TGTGCCAGCAGTCCAACCCTCCTTTCGGGTGGGGACATTCAGTACTTC. The full variable domain, in which reference TRBV28 and TRBJ2-4 provide the parts outside the CDR3, is DVKVTQSSRYLVKRTGEKVFLECVQDMDHENMFWYRQDPGLGLRLIYFSYDVKMKEKGDIPEGYSVSREKKERFSLILESASTNQTSMYLCASSPTLLSGGDIQYFGAGTRLSVL.

The rearrangement uses TRBV3-1 and TRBJ1-4, with D unresolved. CDR3 length: 14 residues. V lost 4 bases and J lost 6, with 12 bases in between. Germline V gene sequence: CDR1 LGHDT, CDR2 YNNKEL (reference sequence). In DNA form, the CDR3 reads TGTGCCAGCAGCCTCCGGAAGGGTGATGAAAAACTGTTTTTT. Protein: CASSLRKGDEKLFF.

The chain uses TRBV7-2 and TRBJ2-1; 9 bases agree with TRBD2. Trimming removed 3 bases from V and 4 bases from J; junction bases left unmatched: 7. This CDR3 spans 16 amino acids. CDR1 is SGHTA and CDR2 is FQGNSA in the germline V gene. CDR3 sequence: CASSFRSSGRYNEQFF. In DNA, the CDR3 is TGTGCCAGCAGCTTTAGGTCCAGCGGGAGGTACAATGAGCAGTTCTTC.

In this sample, this clonotype turned up a few times. The rearrangement uses TRBV14 and TRBJ2-3, with TRBD2 identical over 9 bases. The germline V gene has CDR1 SGHDN and CDR2 FVKESK. V shed 4 bases and J 2 bases; nucleotides not matched to a gene: 4. There are 15 residues in the CDR3. The CDR3 coding sequence is TGTGCCAGCAGCCTTCTAGCGGGACCCACAGATACGCAGTATTTT. Protein sequence: CASSLLAGPTDTQYF.

This clonotype has a count of ten or more. The V gene is TRBV12-3 or TRBV12-4, the J gene TRBJ1-2; no clear D gene. The CDR3 contains 14 residues. V dropped 3 bases and J dropped 2 bases, with 10 bases sitting between them. In DNA form, the CDR3 reads TGTGCCAGCAGTTTCGGGGATTCCAACTATGGCTACACCTTC. This encodes CASSFGDSNYGYTF.

A few counts support this clonotype. This rearrangement joins TRBV3-1 to TRBJ2-6; D may be TRBD1 (5 bases). CDR1 and CDR2 from the germline V gene are LGHDT and YNNKEL (reference sequence). The CDR3 runs 21 residues. V lost 4 bases and J 4 bases, leaving 29 bases between the germline ends. The CDR3 is CASSLAPHQAIDSTGANVLTF. The CDR3 DNA follows: TGTGCCAGCAGCCTCGCGCCGCATCAGGCGATTGACAGCACAGGGGCCAACGTCCTGACTTTC.

The chain combines TRBV3-1 with TRBJ2-5; 7 nucleotides line up with TRBD2. J gave up 1 base and V 4 bases, and 6 bases lay outside the gene matches. This CDR3 has 15 amino acids. Germline V gene sequence: CDR1 LGHDT, CDR2 YNNKEL (reference sequence). The CDR3 region has the DNA TGTGCCAGCAGCCCGACCAGCGGGACCCAAGAGACCCAGTACTTC. Amino acids: CASSPTSGTQETQYF.

This clonotype was counted a few times. A junction end diverges from the germline sequence, so it may reflect a read error. This chain connects TRBV29-1 to TRBJ2-7; tentative D call: TRBD1 (5 bases). The CDR3 has 10 amino acids. In germline, CDR1 is SQVTM, CDR2 ANQGSEA. The CDR3 nucleotides read TGCAGCGTTGGAAAAAAGAGCAGGGTCTTC. It encodes CSVGKKSRVF.

The gene calls are TRBV7-2 and TRBJ1-1; D not resolved. Trimming stripped 5 bases from V and 4 bases from J, with 5 bases between. The CDR3 is made up of 11 amino acids. Germline CDR1 SGHTA, CDR2 FQGNSA. The CDR3 DNA reads as TGTGCCAGCAGCCCGTCCACTGAAGCTTTCTTT. This codes for CASSPSTEAFF.

Many counts were recorded for this clonotype. The V call is TRBV20-1, the J call TRBJ2-1; 12 bases match TRBD2. The trim removed 6 bases at V and 5 bases at J, leaving 8 bases unmatched. CDR1 is DFQATT, CDR2 SNEGSKA, per germline (reference sequence). This CDR3 is 15 amino acids long. The CDR3 here is CSASRLAGVNNEQFF. CDR3 coding DNA: TGCAGTGCGAGCCGACTAGCGGGAGTCAACAATGAGCAGTTCTTC.

Ten or more counts support this clonotype. The CDR3 reads CSARKGEGANVLTF. CDR3 DNA: TGCAGTGCTAGGAAAGGGGAAGGGGCCAACGTCCTGACTTTC. The rearrangement uses TRBV20-1 and TRBJ2-6, with TRBD1 as a possible D gene (5 bases). Germline CDR1 and CDR2: DFQATT and SNEGSKA (reference sequence). The CDR3 totals 14 residues. V was cut by 3 bases and J by 4 bases, with 10 bases left in between.

This clonotype was detected a few times. The chain employs TRBV7-2 and TRBJ2-5, with D uncertain. Looked up from germline, CDR1 is SGHTA and CDR2 is FQGNSA. CDR3 length: 14 residues. The V end lost 5 bases, the J end lost 0 bases, and 10 bases lay between the germline ends. CDR3 sequence reads: CASSLNIYQETQYF. Written as DNA, the CDR3 is TGTGCCAGCAGCCTGAATATCTACCAAGAGACCCAGTACTTC.

The CDR3 here is CASRPTRTNILNTGELFF. CDR3 DNA: TGTGCCAGCAGGCCTACTAGGACGAATATCCTAAACACCGGGGAGCTGTTTTTT. The J gene is TRBJ2-2, the V gene TRBV11-2; TRBD2 is a possible D gene (5 bases). In germline, CDR1 is SGHAT, CDR2 FQNNGV. Trimming took off 6 bases at V and 2 bases at J, with 22 bases between the two ends. The CDR3 is 18 residues long.